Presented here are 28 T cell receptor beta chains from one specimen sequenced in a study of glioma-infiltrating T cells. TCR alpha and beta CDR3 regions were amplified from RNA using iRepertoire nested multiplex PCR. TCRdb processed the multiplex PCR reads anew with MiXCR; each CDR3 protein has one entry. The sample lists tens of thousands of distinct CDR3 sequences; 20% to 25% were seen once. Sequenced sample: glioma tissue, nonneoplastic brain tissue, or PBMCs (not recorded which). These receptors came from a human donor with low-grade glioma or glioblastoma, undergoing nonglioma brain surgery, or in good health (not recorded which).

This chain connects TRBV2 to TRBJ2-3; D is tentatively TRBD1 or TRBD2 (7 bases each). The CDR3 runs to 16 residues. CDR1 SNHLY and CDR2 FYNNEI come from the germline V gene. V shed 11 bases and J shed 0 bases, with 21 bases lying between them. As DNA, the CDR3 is TGTGCCGCCAGGGGAGGGACAGATGCTAGCACAGATACGCAGTATTTT. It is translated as CAARGGTDASTDTQYF.

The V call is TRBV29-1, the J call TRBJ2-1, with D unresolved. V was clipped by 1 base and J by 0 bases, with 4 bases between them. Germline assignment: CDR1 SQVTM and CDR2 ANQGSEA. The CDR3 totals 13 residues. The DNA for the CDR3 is TGCAGCGTTGAAGTGGACTCCTACAATGAGCAGTTCTTC. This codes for CSVEVDSYNEQFF.

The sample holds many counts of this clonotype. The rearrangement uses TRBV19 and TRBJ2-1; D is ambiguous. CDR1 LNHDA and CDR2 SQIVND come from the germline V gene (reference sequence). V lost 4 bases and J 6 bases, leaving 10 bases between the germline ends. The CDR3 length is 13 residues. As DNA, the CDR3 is TGTGCCAGTAGTACCTCAGTCCTCAATGAGCAGTTCTTC. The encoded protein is CASSTSVLNEQFF.

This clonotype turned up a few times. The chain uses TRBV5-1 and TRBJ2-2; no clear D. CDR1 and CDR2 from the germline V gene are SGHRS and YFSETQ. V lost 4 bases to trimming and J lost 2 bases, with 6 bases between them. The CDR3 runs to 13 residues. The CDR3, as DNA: TGCGCCAGCAGCGTAAGAAACACCGGGGAGCTGTTTTTT. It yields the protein CASSVRNTGELFF.

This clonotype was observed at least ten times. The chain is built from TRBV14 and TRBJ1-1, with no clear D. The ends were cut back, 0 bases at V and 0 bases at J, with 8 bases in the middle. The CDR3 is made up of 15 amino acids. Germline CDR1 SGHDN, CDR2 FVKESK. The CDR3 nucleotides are TGTGCCAGCAGCCAAGATAGGCGGATGAACACTGAAGCTTTCTTT. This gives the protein CASSQDRRMNTEAFF.

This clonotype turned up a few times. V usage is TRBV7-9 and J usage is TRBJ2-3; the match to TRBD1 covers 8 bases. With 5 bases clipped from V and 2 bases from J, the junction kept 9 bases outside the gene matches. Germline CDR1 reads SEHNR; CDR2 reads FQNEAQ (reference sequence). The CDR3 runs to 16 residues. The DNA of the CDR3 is TGTGCCAGCAGCCCAGGGACAGGCACCCCCACAGATACGCAGTATTTT. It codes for CASSPGTGTPTDTQYF. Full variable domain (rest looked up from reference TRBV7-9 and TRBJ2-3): DTGVSQNPRHKITKRGQNVTFRCDPISEHNRLYWYRQTLGQGPEFLTYFQNEAQLEKSRLLSDRFSAERPKGSFSTLEIQRTEQGDSAMYLCASSPGTGTPTDTQYFGPGTRLTVL.

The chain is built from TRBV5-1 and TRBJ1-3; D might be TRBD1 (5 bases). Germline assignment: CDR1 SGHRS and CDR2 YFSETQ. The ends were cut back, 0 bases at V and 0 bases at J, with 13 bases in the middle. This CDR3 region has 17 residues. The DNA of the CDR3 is TGCGCCAGCAGCTTGGGGGGGACGGAGAACTCTGGAAACACCATATATTTT. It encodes CASSLGGTENSGNTIYF.

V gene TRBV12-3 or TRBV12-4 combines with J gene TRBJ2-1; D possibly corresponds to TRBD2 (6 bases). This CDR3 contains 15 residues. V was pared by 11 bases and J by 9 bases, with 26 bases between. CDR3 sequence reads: CARFPSGEYHGEQFF. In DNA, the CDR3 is TGTGCCCGCTTCCCTTCGGGGGAGTATCACGGTGAGCAGTTCTTC.

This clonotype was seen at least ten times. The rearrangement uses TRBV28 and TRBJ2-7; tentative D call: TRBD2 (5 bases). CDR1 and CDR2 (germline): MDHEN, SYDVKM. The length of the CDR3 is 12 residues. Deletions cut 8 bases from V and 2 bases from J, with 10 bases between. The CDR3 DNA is TGTGCCAGCGAGGGTACCCCCTACGAGCAGTACTTC. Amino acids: CASEGTPYEQYF.

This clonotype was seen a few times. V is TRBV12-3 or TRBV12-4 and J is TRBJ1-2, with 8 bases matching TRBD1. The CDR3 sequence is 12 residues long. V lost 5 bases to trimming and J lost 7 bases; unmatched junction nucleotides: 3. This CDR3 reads CASSRTGLGYTF. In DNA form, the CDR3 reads TGTGCCAGCAGTCGGACAGGGCTTGGCTACACCTTC.

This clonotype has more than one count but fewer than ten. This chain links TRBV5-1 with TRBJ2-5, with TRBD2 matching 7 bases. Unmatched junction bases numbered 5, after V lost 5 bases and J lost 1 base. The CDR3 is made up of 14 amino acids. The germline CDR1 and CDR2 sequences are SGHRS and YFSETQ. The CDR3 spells CASSRAGPQETQYF. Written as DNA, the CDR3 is TGCGCCAGCAGTAGAGCGGGGCCCCAAGAGACCCAGTACTTC.

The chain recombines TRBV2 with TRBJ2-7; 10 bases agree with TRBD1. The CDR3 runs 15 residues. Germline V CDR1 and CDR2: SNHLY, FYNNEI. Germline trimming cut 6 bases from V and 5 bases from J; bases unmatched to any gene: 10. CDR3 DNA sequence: TGTGCCAGCAGGGACCCGGGACAGGGGAAAAACGAGCAGTACTTC. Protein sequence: CASRDPGQGKNEQYF.

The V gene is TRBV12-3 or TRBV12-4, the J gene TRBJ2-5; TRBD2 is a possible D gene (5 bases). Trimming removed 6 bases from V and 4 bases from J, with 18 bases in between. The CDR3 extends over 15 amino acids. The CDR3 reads CASSPGNREGETQYF. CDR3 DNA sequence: TGTGCCAGCAGCCCCGGAAATAGAGAGGGAGAGACCCAGTACTTC.

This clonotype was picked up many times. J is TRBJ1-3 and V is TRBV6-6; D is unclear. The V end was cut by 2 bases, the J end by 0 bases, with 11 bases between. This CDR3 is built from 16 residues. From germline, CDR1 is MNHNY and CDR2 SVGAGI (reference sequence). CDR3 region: CASSYSQASSGNTIYF. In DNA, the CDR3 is TGTGCCAGCAGTTACAGCCAGGCGAGCTCTGGAAACACCATATATTTT.

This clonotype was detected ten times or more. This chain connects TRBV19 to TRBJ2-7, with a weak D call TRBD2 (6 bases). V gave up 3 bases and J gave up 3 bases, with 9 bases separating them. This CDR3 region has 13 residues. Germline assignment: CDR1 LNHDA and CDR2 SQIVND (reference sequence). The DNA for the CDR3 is TGTGCCAGTAGTATCACGGGACTCTACGAGCAGTACTTC. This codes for CASSITGLYEQYF.

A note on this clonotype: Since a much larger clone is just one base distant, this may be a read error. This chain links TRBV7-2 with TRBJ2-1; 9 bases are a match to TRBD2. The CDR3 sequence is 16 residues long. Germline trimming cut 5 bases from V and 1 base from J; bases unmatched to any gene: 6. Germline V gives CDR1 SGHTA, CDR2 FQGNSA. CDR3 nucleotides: TGTGCCAGCAGCAATCTTAGCGGGAGTTCCTACAATGAGCAGTTCTTC. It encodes CASSNLSGSSYNEQFF.

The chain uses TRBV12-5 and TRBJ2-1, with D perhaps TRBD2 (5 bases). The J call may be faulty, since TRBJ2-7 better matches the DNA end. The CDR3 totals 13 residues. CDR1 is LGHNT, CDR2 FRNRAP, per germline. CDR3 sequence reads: CASGSPPSNEQYF. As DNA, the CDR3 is TGTGCTAGTGGTTCCCCCCCTAGCAACGAGCAGTACTTC.

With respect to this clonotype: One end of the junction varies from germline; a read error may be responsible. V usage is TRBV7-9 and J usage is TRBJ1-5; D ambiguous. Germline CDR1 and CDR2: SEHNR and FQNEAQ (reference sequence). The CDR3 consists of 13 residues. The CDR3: CASSLDGGQTQPF. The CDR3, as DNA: TGTGCCAGCAGCTTGGACGGAGGGCAGACCCAGCCTTTT. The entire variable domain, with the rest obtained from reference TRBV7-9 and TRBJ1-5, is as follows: DTGVSQNPRHKITKRGQNVTFRCDPISEHNRLYWYRQTLGQGPEFLTYFQNEAQLEKSRLLSDRFSAERPKGSFSTLEIQRTEQGDSAMYLCASSLDGGQTQPFGDGTRLSIL.

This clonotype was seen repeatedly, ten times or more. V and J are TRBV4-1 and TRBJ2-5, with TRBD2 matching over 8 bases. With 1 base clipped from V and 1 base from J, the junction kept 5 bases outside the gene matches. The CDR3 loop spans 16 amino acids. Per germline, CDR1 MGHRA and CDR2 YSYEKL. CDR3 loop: CASSQVPSGFQETQYF. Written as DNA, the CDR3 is TGCGCCAGCAGCCAAGTCCCTAGCGGGTTCCAAGAGACCCAGTACTTC.

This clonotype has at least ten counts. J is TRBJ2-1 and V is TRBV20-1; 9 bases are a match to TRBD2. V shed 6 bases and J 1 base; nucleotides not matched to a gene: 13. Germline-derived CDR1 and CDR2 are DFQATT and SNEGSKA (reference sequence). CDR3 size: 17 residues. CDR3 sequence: CSAAQYAGGPSYNEQFF. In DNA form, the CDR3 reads TGCAGTGCAGCACAATACGCGGGGGGGCCATCCTACAATGAGCAGTTCTTC.

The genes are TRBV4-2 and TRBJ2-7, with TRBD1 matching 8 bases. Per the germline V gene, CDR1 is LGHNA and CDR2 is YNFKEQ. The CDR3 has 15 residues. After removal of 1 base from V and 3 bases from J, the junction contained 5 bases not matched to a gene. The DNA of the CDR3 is TGTGCCAGCAGCCAAGCTCCAGGGGGCGGCTACGAGCAGTACTTC. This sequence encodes CASSQAPGGGYEQYF.

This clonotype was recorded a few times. CDR3 sequence (DNA): TGCAGCTCCCGACAGGGGAGTAATTCACCCCTCCACTTT. Translating gives CSSRQGSNSPLHF. The V and J genes are TRBV29-1 and TRBJ1-6, with 8 bases that match TRBD1. Germline lookup yields CDR1 SQVTM and CDR2 ANQGSEA. With 8 bases clipped from V and 6 bases from J, the junction kept 6 bases outside the gene matches. This CDR3 region has 13 residues.

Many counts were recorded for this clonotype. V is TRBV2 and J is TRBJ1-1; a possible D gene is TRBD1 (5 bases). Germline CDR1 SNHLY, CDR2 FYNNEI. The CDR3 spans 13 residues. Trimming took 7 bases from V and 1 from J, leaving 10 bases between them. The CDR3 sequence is CASNTQGNTEAFF. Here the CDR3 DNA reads TGTGCCAGCAACACCCAGGGGAACACTGAAGCTTTCTTT.

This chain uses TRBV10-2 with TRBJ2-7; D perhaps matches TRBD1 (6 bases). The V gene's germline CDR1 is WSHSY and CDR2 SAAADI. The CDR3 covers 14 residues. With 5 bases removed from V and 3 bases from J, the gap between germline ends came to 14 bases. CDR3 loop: CASSWAGVNYEQYF. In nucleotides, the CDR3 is TGCGCCAGCAGTTGGGCAGGGGTTAACTACGAGCAGTACTTC.

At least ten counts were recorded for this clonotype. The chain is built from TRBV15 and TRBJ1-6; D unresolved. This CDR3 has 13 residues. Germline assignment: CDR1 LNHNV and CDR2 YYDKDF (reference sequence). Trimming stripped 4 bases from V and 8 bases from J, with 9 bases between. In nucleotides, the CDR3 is TGTGCCACCAGCACGAGCCCCCATTCACCCCTCCACTTT. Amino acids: CATSTSPHSPLHF. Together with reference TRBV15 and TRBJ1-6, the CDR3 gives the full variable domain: DAMVIQNPRYQVTQFGKPVTLSCSQTLNHNVMYWYQQKSSQAPKLLFHYYDKDFNNEADTPDNFQSRRPNTSFCFLDIRSPGLGDTAMYLCATSTSPHSPLHFGNGTRLTVT.

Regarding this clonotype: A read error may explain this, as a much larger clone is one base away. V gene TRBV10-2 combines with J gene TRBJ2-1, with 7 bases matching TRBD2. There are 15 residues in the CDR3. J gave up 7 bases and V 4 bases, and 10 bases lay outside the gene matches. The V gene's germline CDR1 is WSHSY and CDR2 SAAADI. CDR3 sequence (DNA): TGCGCCAGCAGTGTCGCCGCGACTAGCAGGAATGAGCAGTTCTTC. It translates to CASSVAATSRNEQFF.

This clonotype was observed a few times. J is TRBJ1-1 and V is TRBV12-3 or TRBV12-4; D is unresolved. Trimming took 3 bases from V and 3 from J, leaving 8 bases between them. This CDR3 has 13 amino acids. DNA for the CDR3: TGTGCCAGCAGTTTTGGACCTTACACTGAAGCTTTCTTT. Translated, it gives CASSFGPYTEAFF.

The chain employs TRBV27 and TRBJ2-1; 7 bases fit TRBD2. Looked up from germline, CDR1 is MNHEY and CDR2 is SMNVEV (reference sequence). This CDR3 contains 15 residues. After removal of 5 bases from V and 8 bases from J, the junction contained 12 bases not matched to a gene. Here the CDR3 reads CASSPRAGLSYEQFF. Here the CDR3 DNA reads TGTGCCAGCAGTCCGCGAGCGGGGCTGTCCTATGAGCAGTTCTTC.